The T cell receptor (beta chain) described here comes from a study of blood T cell repertoires in COVID-19. Background on the study: Acute and convalescent COVID-19 samples came from the United States, Italy and Spain. The cDNA or gDNA used as material had been derived from T cells, B-cell-depleted T cells, or PBMCs.

Source study methods: Researchers report that nucleated cell counts were estimated from reference gene primer amplification. The method was immunoSEQ multiplex PCR; TCRdb's version includes in-frame clones alone and lacks a portion of them. That table supplies the V and J calls and clone size; D and trimming were determined from the DNA. The table shows 100,000 to 150,000 clones, with roughly 90% occurring only once. The CDR3 sequence is 14 residues long. V lost 4 bases to trimming and J lost 3 bases, with 13 bases between them. Looked up from germline, CDR1 is SGHDN and CDR2 is FVKESK. The receptor's source is a man aged 50 to 60 with acute or convalescent COVID-19. The gene calls are TRBV14 and TRBJ2-7, with TRBD1 as a possible D gene (5 bases). Sequencing used peripheral blood. The CDR3 bases are TGTGCCAGCAGCCGAGACAGATCCAACTACGAGCAGTACTTC. This encodes CASSRDRSNYEQYF.